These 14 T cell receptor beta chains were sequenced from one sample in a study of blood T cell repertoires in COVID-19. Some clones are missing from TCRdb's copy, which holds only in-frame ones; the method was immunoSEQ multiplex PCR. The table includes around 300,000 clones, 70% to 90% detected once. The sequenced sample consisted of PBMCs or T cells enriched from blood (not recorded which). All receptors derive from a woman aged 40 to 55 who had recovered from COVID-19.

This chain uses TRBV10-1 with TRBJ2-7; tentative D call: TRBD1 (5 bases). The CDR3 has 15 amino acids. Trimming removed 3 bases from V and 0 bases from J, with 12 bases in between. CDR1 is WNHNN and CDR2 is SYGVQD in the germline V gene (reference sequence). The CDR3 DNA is TGCGCCAGCAGTGATGAAGGGGCTAGCTCCTACGAGCAGTACTTC. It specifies CASSDEGASSYEQYF.

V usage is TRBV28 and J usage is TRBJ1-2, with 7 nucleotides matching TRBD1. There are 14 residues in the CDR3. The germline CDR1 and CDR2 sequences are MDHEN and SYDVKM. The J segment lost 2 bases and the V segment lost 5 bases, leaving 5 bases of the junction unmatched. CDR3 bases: TGTGCCAGCAGTCCTCCGGGACAGAACTATGGCTACACCTTC. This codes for CASSPPGQNYGYTF.

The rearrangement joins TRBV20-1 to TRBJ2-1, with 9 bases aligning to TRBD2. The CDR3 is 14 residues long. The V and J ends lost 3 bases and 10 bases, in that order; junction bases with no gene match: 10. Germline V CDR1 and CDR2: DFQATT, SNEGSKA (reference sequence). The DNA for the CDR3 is TGCAGTGCTAGTATGATGGCGGGAGGGCGCGAGCAGTTCTTC. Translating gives CSASMMAGGREQFF.

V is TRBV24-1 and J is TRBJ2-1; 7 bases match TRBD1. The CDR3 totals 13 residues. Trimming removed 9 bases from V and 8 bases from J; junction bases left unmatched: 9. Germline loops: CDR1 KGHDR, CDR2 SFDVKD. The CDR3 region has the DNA TGTGCCACCGGGGAGACAGGGCTCCATGAGCAGTTCTTC. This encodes CATGETGLHEQFF.

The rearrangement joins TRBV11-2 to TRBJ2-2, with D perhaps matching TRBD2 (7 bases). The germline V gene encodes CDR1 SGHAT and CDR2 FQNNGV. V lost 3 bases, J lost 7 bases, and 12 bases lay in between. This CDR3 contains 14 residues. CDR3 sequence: CASSFGGAGGELFF. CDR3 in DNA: TGTGCCAGCAGCTTTGGGGGGGCCGGCGGGGAGCTGTTTTTT.

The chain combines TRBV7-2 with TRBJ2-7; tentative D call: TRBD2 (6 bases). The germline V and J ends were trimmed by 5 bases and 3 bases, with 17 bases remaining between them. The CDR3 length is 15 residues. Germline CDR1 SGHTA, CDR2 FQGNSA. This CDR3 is CASSPAGTTYYEQYF. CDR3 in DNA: TGTGCCAGCAGCCCGGCGGGGACGACTTACTACGAGCAGTACTTC. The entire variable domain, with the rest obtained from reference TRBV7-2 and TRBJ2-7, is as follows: GAGVSQSPSNKVTEKGKDVELRCDPISGHTALYWYRQSLGQGLEFLIYFQGNSAPDKSGLPSDRFSAERTGGSVSTLTIQRTQQEDSAVYLCASSPAGTTYYEQYFGPGTRLTVT.

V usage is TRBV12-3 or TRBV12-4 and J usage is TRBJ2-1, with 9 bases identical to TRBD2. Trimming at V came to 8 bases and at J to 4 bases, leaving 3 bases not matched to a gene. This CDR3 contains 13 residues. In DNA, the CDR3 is TGTGCCAGCCGACTAGCGGAATACAATGAGCAGTTCTTC. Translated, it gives CASRLAEYNEQFF.

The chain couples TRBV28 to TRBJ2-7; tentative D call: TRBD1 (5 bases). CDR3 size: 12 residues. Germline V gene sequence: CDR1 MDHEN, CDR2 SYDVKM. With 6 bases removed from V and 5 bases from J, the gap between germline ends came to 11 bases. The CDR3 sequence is CASRSDTHEQYF. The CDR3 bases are TGTGCCAGCAGATCGGACACCCACGAGCAGTACTTC.

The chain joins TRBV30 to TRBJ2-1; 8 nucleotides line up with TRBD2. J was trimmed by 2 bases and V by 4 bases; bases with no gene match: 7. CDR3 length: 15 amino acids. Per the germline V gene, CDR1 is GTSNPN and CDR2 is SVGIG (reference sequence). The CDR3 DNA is TGTGCCTGGAATGCAGCGGGAGTCCCCTACAATGAGCAGTTCTTC. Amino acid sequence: CAWNAAGVPYNEQFF.

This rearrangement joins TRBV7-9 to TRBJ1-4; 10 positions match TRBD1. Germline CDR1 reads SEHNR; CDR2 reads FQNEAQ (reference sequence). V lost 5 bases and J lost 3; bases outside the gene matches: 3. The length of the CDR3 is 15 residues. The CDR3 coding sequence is TGTGCCAGCAGCGGGGACAGGGGTTCTAATGAAAAACTGTTTTTT. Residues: CASSGDRGSNEKLFF.

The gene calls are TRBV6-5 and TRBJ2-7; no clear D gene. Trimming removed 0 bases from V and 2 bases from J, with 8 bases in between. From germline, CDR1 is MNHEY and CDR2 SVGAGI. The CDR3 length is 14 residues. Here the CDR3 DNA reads TGTGCCAGCAGTTACTCGATCGGAGCCTACGAGCAGTACTTC. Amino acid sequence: CASSYSIGAYEQYF.

Written as DNA, the CDR3 is TGTGCCAGCAGTACGAGACAGAACAGAGAGCAGTACTTC. Translation: CASSTRQNREQYF. This chain connects TRBV28 to TRBJ2-7; a possible D gene is TRBD1 (5 bases). V was shortened by 5 bases and J by 7 bases, with 15 bases between the two germline ends. CDR1 and CDR2 (germline): MDHEN, SYDVKM. CDR3 length equals 13 residues.

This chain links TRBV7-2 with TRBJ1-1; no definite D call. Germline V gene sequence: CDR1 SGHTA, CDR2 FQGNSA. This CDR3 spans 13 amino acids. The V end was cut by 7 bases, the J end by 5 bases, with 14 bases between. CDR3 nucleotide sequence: TGTGCCAGCACCCGGGTGGGTCGGACTGAAGCTTTCTTT. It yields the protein CASTRVGRTEAFF.

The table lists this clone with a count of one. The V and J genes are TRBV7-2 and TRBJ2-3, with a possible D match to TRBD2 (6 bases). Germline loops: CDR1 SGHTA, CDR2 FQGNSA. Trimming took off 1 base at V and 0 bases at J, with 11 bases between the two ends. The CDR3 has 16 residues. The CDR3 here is CASSLVPGLSTDTQYF. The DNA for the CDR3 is TGTGCCAGCAGCTTAGTACCGGGACTCAGCACAGATACGCAGTATTTT.